A selection of T cell receptor beta chains follows, all from one sample in a study of blood T cell repertoires in COVID-19. Generated by immunoSEQ multiplex PCR, the TCRdb table keeps only in-frame clones and is missing some. The data contain roughly 230,000 clones, under 90% of them singletons. Material: PBMCs or T cells enriched from blood (not recorded which). These receptor sequences come from a woman aged 25 to 39 with acute COVID-19. CDR3s include the opening cysteine and the closing phenylalanine or tryptophan. The D gene is left open where the match is weak. Size is omitted from some rows. Given values are once, few, many or a class for expanded clones.

V	D	J	size	DNA	CDR3
TRBV30	-	TRBJ1-2	-	TGTGCCTGGAGTGTATCGGGAGCTAACTATGGCTACACCTTC	CAWSVSGANYGYTF
TRBV7-9	TRBD1	TRBJ2-7	-	TGTGCCAGCAGCCGACCGGGACAGGGTAGTTACGAGCAGTACTTC	CASSRPGQGSYEQYF
TRBV24-1	-	TRBJ2-5	once	TGTGCCACCAGTGACCACCAGGAGGGGACAGAGACCCAGTACTTC	CATSDHQEGTETQYF
TRBV28	TRBD1	TRBJ2-5	-	TGTGCCAGCAGACCCGACAGGGGAGGTGGAGAGACCCAGTACTTC	CASRPDRGGGETQYF
TRBV6-6	-	TRBJ2-7	once	TGTGCCAGCAGTTACCGGGACGAGCAGTACTTC	CASSYRDEQYF
TRBV30	TRBD1	TRBJ1-5	-	TGTGCCTGGAGACGACAGGGCACTACGAATCAGCCCCAGCATTTT	CAWRRQGTTNQPQHF
TRBV7-8	TRBD1	TRBJ1-2	-	TGTGCCAGCAGCACCGGGACAGGGGCCTATGGCTACACCTTC	CASSTGTGAYGYTF
TRBV7-8	-	TRBJ1-3	few	TGTGCCAGCAGCTTGACGGCGGACTCTGGAAACACCATATATTTT	CASSLTADSGNTIYF
TRBV5-6	-	TRBJ2-7	-	TGTGCCAGCAGCTTGGTTGCCGGCTACGAGCAGTACTTC	CASSLVAGYEQYF
TRBV27	-	TRBJ2-1	-	TGTGCCACCACGAGGGGCAGGGGCTACAATGAGCAGTTCTTC	CATTRGRGYNEQFF
TRBV21-1	-	TRBJ2-1	once	TGTGCCAGAGCAAAAGGCGGACAGGGGGCCTCCTACAATGAGCAGTTCTTC	CARAKGGQGASYNEQFF
TRBV18	TRBD1	TRBJ1-2	-	TGTGCCAGCTCATCTTCCGGGACAGGGGGTGCGGATGGCTACACCTTC	CASSSSGTGGADGYTF
TRBV2	TRBD1	TRBJ1-5	-	TGTGCCAGCAGTTGGGGACAGTCGAATCAGCCCCAGCATTTT	CASSWGQSNQPQHF
TRBV7-2	TRBD2	TRBJ2-3	-	TGTGCCAGCAGCACGGGACTAGCGGCAGATACGCAGTATTTT	CASSTGLAADTQYF
TRBV7-6	-	TRBJ1-5	-	TGTGCCAGCAGCTTAGGGGGGGATAGCAATCAGCCCCAGCATTTT	CASSLGGDSNQPQHF
TRBV25-1	TRBD1	TRBJ1-1	-	TGTGCCAGCAGTGAGGAGACAGGGGGACGCACTGAAGCTTTCTTT	CASSEETGGRTEAFF
TRBV7-9	-	TRBJ2-4	-	TGTGCCAGCAGCTTAGGGCTTCTAGGAGCCAAAAACATTCAGTACTTC	CASSLGLLGAKNIQYF
TRBV11-2	-	TRBJ1-1	-	TGTGCCAGCAGCTTAGTAGGAGGGTGGGACACTGAAGCTTTCTTT	CASSLVGGWDTEAFF
TRBV5-1	TRBD2	TRBJ2-1	-	TGCGCCAGCAGCTCCCGGGGGGGCATGTTCTTC	CASSSRGGMFF
TRBV7-9	-	TRBJ1-4	once	TGTGCCAGCAGCTTAGAGACCTCCTGGGAGGAAAAACTGTTTTTT	CASSLETSWEEKLFF
TRBV29-1	-	TRBJ2-1	once	TGCAGCATTCCCGGGGACACCTACAATGAGCAGTTCTTC	CSIPGDTYNEQFF
TRBV15	-	TRBJ1-1	few	TGTGCCACCAGCAGAGATTTAGGGGAGGCGACTGAAGCTTTCTTT	CATSRDLGEATEAFF
TRBV6-2/TRBV6-3	-	TRBJ1-1	-	TGTGCCAGCAGTTACTCGATAGGGGCGCGGGAAGCTTTCTTT	CASSYSIGAREAFF
TRBV30	TRBD1	TRBJ2-4	-	TGTGCCTGTTGGACAGGGCTCGCCAAAAACATTCAGTACTTC	CACWTGLAKNIQYF
TRBV28	TRBD1	TRBJ2-7	few	TGTGCCAGCAGGGGGACAGGTACCTACGAGCAGTACTTC	CASRGTGTYEQYF
TRBV10-2	TRBD1	TRBJ1-3	once	TGCGCCAGCAGGACAGGGGCTGAAAACACCATATATTTT	CASRTGAENTIYF
TRBV27	TRBD1	TRBJ2-3	-	TGTGCCAGCAGTTTCACTTACGGGACAGGAGATACGCAGTATTTT	CASSFTYGTGDTQYF
TRBV6-1	TRBD1	TRBJ1-5	-	TGTGCCAGCAGTGAAGGGACAGGGTGGCAGCCCCAGCATTTT	CASSEGTGWQPQHF
TRBV3-1/TRBV3-2	TRBD1	TRBJ1-1	-	TGTGCCAGCAGCCAAGAATTGGGGACAGCTGAAGCTTTCTTT	CASSQELGTAEAFF
TRBV18	-	TRBJ1-1	few	TGTGCCAGCTCCCGGACAGACAACACTGAAGCTTTCTTT	CASSRTDNTEAFF
TRBV28	TRBD1	TRBJ1-4	-	TGTGCCAGCAGTTCCGGGACAGGGTTTTGGGAAAAACTGTTTTTT	CASSSGTGFWEKLFF
TRBV19	-	TRBJ1-1	-	TGTGCCAGTAGTACCACACGGAACACTGAAGCTTTCTTT	CASSTTRNTEAFF
TRBV6-5	-	TRBJ1-1	-	TGTGCCAGCAGGATAGGGGGCACTGAAGCTTTCTTT	CASRIGGTEAFF
TRBV6-5	-	TRBJ2-2	-	TGTGCCAGCAACTCACCTAGGGGGACCGGGGAGCTGTTTTTT	CASNSPRGTGELFF
TRBV6-5	TRBD1	TRBJ1-3	-	TGTGCCAGCAGTCGACAGGGGATCGGAAACACCATATATTTT	CASSRQGIGNTIYF
TRBV9	-	TRBJ1-1	-	TGTGCCAGCAGCGTTGACGGGAGGCCGGCTGAAGCTTTCTTT	CASSVDGRPAEAFF
TRBV11-2	-	TRBJ2-1	-	TGTGCCAGCAGCTTAGATTACAGGGCCTACAATGAGCAGTTCTTC	CASSLDYRAYNEQFF
TRBV11-2	TRBD1	TRBJ2-1	-	TGTGCCAGCAGCCCTTACAGAGGGGGCCTTTACAATGAGCAGTTCTTC	CASSPYRGGLYNEQFF
TRBV6-5	TRBD1	TRBJ1-4	-	TGTGCCAGCAGTTACGGAACCGGGACAGGGAATGAAAAACTGTTTTTT	CASSYGTGTGNEKLFF
TRBV19	TRBD1	TRBJ1-5	-	TGTGCCAGTAGCCCCCAGGACAGGGGATATCAGCCCCAGCATTTT	CASSPQDRGYQPQHF
TRBV18	-	TRBJ1-2	-	TGTGCCAGCTCACCATTAGATACAGGTCCGGATGGCTACACCTTC	CASSPLDTGPDGYTF
TRBV30	TRBD2	TRBJ2-3	-	TGTGCCTGGGTTGGGGGGGTCGGCCTAGATACGCAGTATTTT	CAWVGGVGLDTQYF
TRBV6-4	TRBD2	TRBJ2-3	many	TGTGCCAGCAGTGCTAGCGGGGGGGCAGATACGCAGTATTTT	CASSASGGADTQYF
TRBV6-2/TRBV6-3	TRBD1	TRBJ1-5	-	TGTGCCAGCAGTTACCCCGGACAGGGGAATCAGCCCCAGCATTTT	CASSYPGQGNQPQHF
TRBV18	-	TRBJ1-2	-	TGTGCCAGCTCCGACCAGGGTAACTATGGCTACACCTTC	CASSDQGNYGYTF
TRBV6-1	TRBD1	TRBJ1-1	many	TGTGCCAGCAGTGACACAGGGGTCACTGAAGCTTTCTTT	CASSDTGVTEAFF
TRBV27	-	TRBJ2-7	-	TGTGCCAGCATCCGAAAACTCGGGGTCACCTACGAGCAGTACTTC	CASIRKLGVTYEQYF
TRBV10-3	-	TRBJ2-6	-	TGTGCCATCAAAGAGTCTGGGGCCAACGTCCTGACTTTC	CAIKESGANVLTF
TRBV4-1	TRBD2	TRBJ2-1	-	TGCGCCAGCAGTGGTGCCCCCGGGGGGTTCAATGAGCAGTTCTTC	CASSGAPGGFNEQFF
TRBV5-1	TRBD1	TRBJ1-4	-	TGCGCCAGCAGCTCCACAGGGGGCGAAGAAAAACTGTTTTTT	CASSSTGGEEKLFF
TRBV4-1	-	TRBJ1-5	-	TGCGCCAGCAGCCAAGATGCAGGGAGGACTCAGCCCCAGCATTTT	CASSQDAGRTQPQHF
TRBV6-6	TRBD1	TRBJ2-7	-	TGTGCCAGCAGTTTCGGGACAGGGGGCGACGAGCAGTACTTC	CASSFGTGGDEQYF
TRBV21-1	-	TRBJ1-5	-	TGTGCCAGTATCACGGGGGGAGGACAGTTTATTAGCAATCAGCCCCAGCATTTT	CASITGGGQFISNQPQHF